These 22 T cell receptor beta chains came from one sample sequenced in a study of cytomegalovirus exposure and HLA in healthy donors. A multiplex PCR was run with 60 Vbeta primers and 13 Jbeta primers. TCRdb's table, derived via immunoSEQ multiplex PCR, lists solely in-frame clones and lacks some. The sample table sets out over 200,000 clones. Sequences were obtained from PBMCs. These receptors originate from a woman aged 25 to 45 in good health and CMV-seropositive.

The rearrangement joins TRBV12-5 to TRBJ1-3; no clear D. The germline V and J ends were trimmed by 7 bases and 1 base, with 11 bases remaining between them. Germline CDR1 is LGHNT and CDR2 is FRNRAP. The CDR3 loop spans 14 amino acids. CDR3 DNA: TGTGCTAGTGCCGCGGGGTCGTCTGGAAACACCATATATTTT. Its protein product is CASAAGSSGNTIYF.

The V call is TRBV19, the J call TRBJ1-5; weak D call: TRBD1 (5 bases). The germline V gene has CDR1 LNHDA and CDR2 SQIVND (reference sequence). The CDR3 extends over 15 amino acids. The V gene lost 3 bases and the J gene lost 0 bases, with 9 bases spanning the gap. The CDR3 DNA is TGTGCCAGTAGTATTCAGGGTTATAGCAATCAGCCCCAGCATTTT. It specifies CASSIQGYSNQPQHF.

The chain joins TRBV19 to TRBJ1-3; D unclear. This CDR3 is built from 15 residues. The germline V and J ends were trimmed by 0 bases and 0 bases, with 6 bases remaining between them. The V gene's germline CDR1 is LNHDA and CDR2 SQIVND (reference sequence). The CDR3 sequence is CASSIDAGSGNTIYF. The CDR3 bases are TGTGCCAGTAGTATAGATGCGGGCTCTGGAAACACCATATATTTT.

The gene calls are TRBV7-9 and TRBJ2-6; D might be TRBD1 (6 bases). The CDR3 has 18 residues. Germline V CDR1 and CDR2: SEHNR, FQNEAQ (reference sequence). V shed 10 bases and J shed 4 bases, with 26 bases lying between them. The CDR3 sequence: CAIPVGSGAESGANVLTF. The CDR3 DNA follows: TGTGCCATCCCGGTGGGGTCAGGGGCGGAATCCGGGGCCAACGTCCTGACTTTC.

V is TRBV5-1 and J is TRBJ2-7; possible D gene TRBD1, 5 bases. The CDR3 length is 15 residues. Germline assignment: CDR1 SGHRS and CDR2 YFSETQ. The V and J ends lost 1 base and 0 bases respectively, with 11 bases between them. CDR3 sequence: CASSLSGQRSYEQYF. CDR3 in DNA: TGCGCCAGCAGCTTGTCCGGACAACGCTCCTACGAGCAGTACTTC. The variable domain in full, completed from reference TRBV5-1 and TRBJ2-7, reads KAGVTQTPRYLIKTRGQQVTLSCSPISGHRSVSWYQQTPGQGLQFLFEYFSETQRNKGNFPGRFSGRQFSNSRSEMNVSTLELGDSALYLCASSLSGQRSYEQYFGPGTRLTVT.

V gene TRBV7-9 combines with J gene TRBJ2-7, with TRBD1 identical over 7 bases. Trimming took 2 bases from V and 1 from J; bases not matched to a gene: 2. CDR1 is SEHNR, CDR2 FQNEAQ, per germline (reference sequence). The CDR3 contains 14 residues. CDR3 nucleotides: TGTGCCAGCAGCTTACGGGACAGTTCCTACGAGCAGTACTTC. It encodes CASSLRDSSYEQYF.

The chain carries TRBV6-5 and TRBJ1-2; TRBD1 is a possible D gene (5 bases). Germline loops: CDR1 MNHEY, CDR2 SVGAGI. V lost 5 bases and J 6 bases, leaving 16 bases between the germline ends. The CDR3 consists of 14 residues. In DNA, the CDR3 is TGTGCCAGCAGTAGCCTAGGGGCGCAGGATGGCTACACCTTC. Translating it yields CASSSLGAQDGYTF.

This rearrangement joins TRBV2 to TRBJ1-1; 10 bases agree with TRBD1. In germline, CDR1 is SNHLY, CDR2 FYNNEI. Trimming took 4 bases from V and 4 from J; bases not matched to a gene: 3. CDR3 length: 14 amino acids. The CDR3, as DNA: TGTGCCAGCAGTGCACGGACAGGGGGCACTGAAGCTTTCTTT. Protein product: CASSARTGGTEAFF.

This sequence joins TRBV6-5 and TRBJ1-1, with 7 nucleotides matching TRBD1. The V gene's germline CDR1 is MNHEY and CDR2 SVGAGI. There are 14 residues in the CDR3. J was trimmed by 7 bases and V by 4 bases; bases with no gene match: 9. CDR3 protein: CASSFSQGGHEAFF. The CDR3 DNA follows: TGTGCCAGCAGTTTTTCTCAGGGGGGCCATGAAGCTTTCTTT.

This chain links TRBV7-6 with TRBJ2-3; 9 bases match TRBD2. The CDR3 loop spans 15 amino acids. V shed 2 bases and J 0 bases; nucleotides not matched to a gene: 0. Germline CDR1 SGHVS, CDR2 FNYEAQ. CDR3 in amino acids: CASSLSGRSTDTQYF. As DNA, the CDR3 is TGTGCCAGCAGCTTAAGCGGGAGGAGCACAGATACGCAGTATTTT. The variable domain in full, completed from reference TRBV7-6 and TRBJ2-3, reads GAGVSQSPRYKVTKRGQDVALRCDPISGHVSLYWYRQALGQGPEFLTYFNYEAQQDKSGLPNDRFSAERPEGSISTLTIQRTEQRDSAMYRCASSLSGRSTDTQYFGPGTRLTVL.

In DNA, the CDR3 is TGTGCCAGCAGTTCCGGGGAAACCGGGGAGCTGTTTTTT. Amino acid sequence: CASSSGETGELFF. This chain joins TRBV6-1 and TRBJ2-2; a possible D gene is TRBD2 (5 bases). There are 13 residues in the CDR3. Trimming cost V 5 bases and J 5 bases, with 9 bases left between them. Germline V gene sequence: CDR1 MNHNS, CDR2 SASEGT.

This sequence joins TRBV15 and TRBJ1-5; possible D gene TRBD1, 5 bases. The CDR3 is made up of 17 amino acids. V lost 1 base and J 4 bases, leaving 17 bases between the germline ends. The germline V gene has CDR1 LNHNV and CDR2 YYDKDF (reference sequence). The CDR3 region has the DNA TGTGCCACCAGCAGAGTCTTTACAGGAAAGTCAAATCAGCCCCAGCATTTT. It specifies CATSRVFTGKSNQPQHF.

The J gene is TRBJ1-1, the V gene TRBV28, with TRBD1 matching 7 bases. Germline values: CDR1 MDHEN, CDR2 SYDVKM. The CDR3 spans 16 residues. With 3 bases clipped from V and 5 bases from J, the junction kept 12 bases outside the gene matches. The CDR3, as DNA: TGTGCCAGCAGTTTCCCTCAACAGGGGTTCGGGACTGAAGCTTTCTTT. It yields the protein CASSFPQQGFGTEAFF.

In DNA form, the CDR3 reads TGTGCCAGCAGCTCCGAGTTAATGAACACTGAAGCTTTCTTT. Translated: CASSSELMNTEAFF. This rearrangement joins TRBV7-2 to TRBJ1-1, with unresolved D. Germline-derived CDR1 and CDR2 are SGHTA and FQGNSA. The V end lost 4 bases, the J end lost 0 bases, and 9 bases lay between the germline ends. The CDR3 extends over 14 amino acids.

V usage is TRBV5-6 and J usage is TRBJ2-7, with a tentative D call TRBD2 (6 bases). V lost 4 bases and J lost 6, with 17 bases in between. This CDR3 is built from 14 residues. In germline, CDR1 is SGHDT, CDR2 YYEEEE. The CDR3, as DNA: TGTGCCAGCAGCGACCTGGGGGGTGGGTCCGAGCAGTACTTC. Translating gives CASSDLGGGSEQYF.

Here the CDR3 reads CASSLDIGGNTEAFF. The CDR3 bases are TGCGCCAGCAGCTTAGACATTGGAGGGAACACTGAAGCTTTCTTT. The chain recombines TRBV5-1 with TRBJ1-1; D gene uncertain. Trimming removed 2 bases from V and 1 base from J, with 12 bases in between. The germline V gene has CDR1 SGHRS and CDR2 YFSETQ. The CDR3 contains 15 residues.

This CDR3 is CSVVGSRGYDEQFF. In DNA, the CDR3 is TGCAGCGTCGTCGGGAGCCGGGGTTACGATGAGCAGTTCTTC. The rearrangement joins TRBV29-1 to TRBJ2-1; perhaps TRBD2 as D (6 bases). This CDR3 spans 14 amino acids. Germline CDR1 and CDR2: SQVTM and ANQGSEA. The V end was cut by 6 bases, the J end by 8 bases, with 20 bases between.

This chain joins TRBV4-2 and TRBJ2-3, with 10 bases lining up with TRBD2. The CDR3 is 16 amino acids. CDR1 is LGHNA and CDR2 is YNFKEQ in the germline V gene. V gave up 2 bases and J gave up 1 base; unmatched junction bases: 3. The CDR3 nucleotides read TGTGCCAGCAGCCAATCAAGCGGGGGGGGCACAGATACGCAGTATTTT. It encodes CASSQSSGGGTDTQYF.

The rearrangement links TRBV30 to TRBJ2-7; 7 bases line up with TRBD2. This CDR3 region has 15 residues. The V segment lost 1 base and the J segment 2 bases; nucleotides outside the gene matches: 8. Germline V lookup: CDR1 GTSNPN, CDR2 SVGIG (reference sequence). The chain's CDR3 is CAWSEDVGRAYEQYF. CDR3 nucleotide sequence: TGTGCCTGGAGTGAGGACGTGGGGAGGGCCTACGAGCAGTACTTC.

The CDR3 DNA reads TGTGCCAGCAGGATACGGGGGGGGGTTGCAGGAACCTACGAGCAGTACTTC. It yields the protein CASRIRGGVAGTYEQYF. The chain uses TRBV27 and TRBJ2-5; 8 nucleotides match TRBD2. Matching the DNA end better, TRBJ2-7 makes the J call doubtful. The CDR3 runs 17 residues. Germline lookup yields CDR1 MNHEY and CDR2 SMNVEV (reference sequence).

V and J are TRBV7-2 and TRBJ2-1; D is unresolved. CDR1 and CDR2 (germline): SGHTA, FQGNSA. Deletions cut 4 bases from V and 6 bases from J, with 13 bases between. The CDR3 is 14 residues long. CDR3 sequence (DNA): TGTGCCAGCAGCTCAATTATAGCCTTCAATGAGCAGTTCTTC. Protein sequence: CASSSIIAFNEQFF.

The CDR3 nucleotides are TGTGCCAGCAGTTACTCGGGACAGAACTACGAGCAGTACTTC. It encodes CASSYSGQNYEQYF. The rearrangement uses TRBV6-6 and TRBJ2-7; TRBD1 agrees at 7 bases. The germline CDR1 and CDR2 sequences are MNHNY and SVGAGI (reference sequence). The CDR3 sequence is 14 residues long. Trimming removed 0 bases from V and 3 bases from J; junction bases left unmatched: 2.